The subject of this entry is one T cell receptor (beta chain). In the authors' methods: Nucleated cell counts were estimated from reference gene primer amplification. Repertoires were generated with immunoSEQ multiplex PCR, while TCRdb's copy carries only in-frame clones and drops some. The V and J calls and the clone size are those of that table, but D and trimming were determined from the DNA. The sample shows roughly 250,000 clones, approximately 90% of them seen only once. Assignment of participants to cohorts was predicated upon participant-reported clinical history. This specimen comes from a study of blood T cell repertoires in COVID-19. Study information: PBMCs, B-cell-depleted T cells, or T cells were the source of the cDNA or gDNA that made up the material.

V was cut by 2 bases and J by 6 bases, with 11 bases left in between. This CDR3 spans 13 amino acids. Germline CDR1 is SGHRS and CDR2 is YFSETQ. This chain connects TRBV5-1 to TRBJ1-1, with unresolved D. This clonotype originated in a human donor in a cohort exposed to, infected with or recovered from COVID-19 (not recorded which). The donor label of this sample is uncertain. The sequencing input was PBMCs or T cells enriched from blood (not recorded which). The CDR3 region is CASSLNPGAEAFF. CDR3 bases: TGCGCCAGCAGCTTAAACCCCGGGGCTGAAGCTTTCTTT.